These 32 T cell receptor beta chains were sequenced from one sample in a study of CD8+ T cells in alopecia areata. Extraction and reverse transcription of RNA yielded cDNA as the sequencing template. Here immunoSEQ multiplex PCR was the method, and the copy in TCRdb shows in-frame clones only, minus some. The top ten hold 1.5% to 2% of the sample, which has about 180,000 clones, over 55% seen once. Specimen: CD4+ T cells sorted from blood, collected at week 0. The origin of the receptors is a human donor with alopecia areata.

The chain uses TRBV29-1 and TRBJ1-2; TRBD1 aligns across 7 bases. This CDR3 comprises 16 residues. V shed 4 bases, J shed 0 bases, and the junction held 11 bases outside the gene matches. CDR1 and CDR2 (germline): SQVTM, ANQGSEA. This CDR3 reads CSVGSLVTGTNYGYTF. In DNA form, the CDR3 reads TGCAGCGTTGGGAGCCTCGTGACAGGGACTAACTATGGCTACACCTTC.

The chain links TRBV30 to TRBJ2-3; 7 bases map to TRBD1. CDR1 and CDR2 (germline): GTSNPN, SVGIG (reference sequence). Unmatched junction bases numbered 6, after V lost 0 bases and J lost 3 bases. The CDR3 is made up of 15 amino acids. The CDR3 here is CAWSVIPGGTDTQYF. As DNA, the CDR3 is TGTGCCTGGAGTGTAATTCCAGGGGGTACAGATACGCAGTATTTT.

CDR3 DNA sequence: TGCAGCGTTGGTATCAGCTCCTACGAGCAGTACTTC. This encodes CSVGISSYEQYF. The rearrangement joins TRBV29-1 to TRBJ2-7; D call uncertain. Germline CDR1 and CDR2: SQVTM and ANQGSEA. V shed 4 bases and J shed 0 bases, with 7 bases lying between them. The CDR3 runs 12 residues.

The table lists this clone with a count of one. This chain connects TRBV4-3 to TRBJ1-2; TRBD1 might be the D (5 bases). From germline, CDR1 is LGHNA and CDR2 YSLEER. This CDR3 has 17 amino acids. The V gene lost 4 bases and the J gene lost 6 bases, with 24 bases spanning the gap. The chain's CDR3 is CASSLSPALRGQDGYTF. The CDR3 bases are TGCGCCAGCAGCCTCTCTCCTGCTTTAAGGGGCCAGGATGGCTACACCTTC.

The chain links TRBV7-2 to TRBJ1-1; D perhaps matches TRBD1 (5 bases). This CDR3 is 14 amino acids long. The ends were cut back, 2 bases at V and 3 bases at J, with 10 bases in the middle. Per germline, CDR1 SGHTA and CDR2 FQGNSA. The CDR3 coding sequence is TGTGCCAGCAGCTTACAGGGACGGGACACTGAAGCTTTCTTT. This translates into CASSLQGRDTEAFF.

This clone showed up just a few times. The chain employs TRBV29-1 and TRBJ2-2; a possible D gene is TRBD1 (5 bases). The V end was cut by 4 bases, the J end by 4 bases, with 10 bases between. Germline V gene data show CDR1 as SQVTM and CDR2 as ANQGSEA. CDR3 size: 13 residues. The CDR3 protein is CSVVGLFTGELFF. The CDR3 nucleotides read TGCAGCGTTGTGGGGCTGTTCACCGGGGAGCTGTTTTTT.

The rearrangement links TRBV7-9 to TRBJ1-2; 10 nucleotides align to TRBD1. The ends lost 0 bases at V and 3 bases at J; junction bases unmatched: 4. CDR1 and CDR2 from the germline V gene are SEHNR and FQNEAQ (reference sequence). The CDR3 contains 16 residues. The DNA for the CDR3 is TGTGCCAGCAGCTTAGCTATCGGGACAGGGGACTATGGCTACACCTTC. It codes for CASSLAIGTGDYGYTF.

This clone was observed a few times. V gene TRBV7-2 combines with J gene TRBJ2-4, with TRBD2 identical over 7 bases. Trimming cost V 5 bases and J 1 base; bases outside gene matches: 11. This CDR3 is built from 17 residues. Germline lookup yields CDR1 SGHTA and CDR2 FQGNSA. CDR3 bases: TGTGCCAGCAGCGCGCAAGGTCCACTAGCGGCCAAAAACATTCAGTACTTC. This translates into CASSAQGPLAAKNIQYF.

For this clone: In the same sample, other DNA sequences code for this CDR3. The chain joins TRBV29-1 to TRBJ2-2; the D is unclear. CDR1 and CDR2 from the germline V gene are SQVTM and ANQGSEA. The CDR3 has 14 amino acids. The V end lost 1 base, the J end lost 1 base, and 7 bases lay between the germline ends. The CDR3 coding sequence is TGCAGCGTTGAAGGTCGGAAGAACACCGGGGAGCTGTTTTTT. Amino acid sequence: CSVEGRKNTGELFF.

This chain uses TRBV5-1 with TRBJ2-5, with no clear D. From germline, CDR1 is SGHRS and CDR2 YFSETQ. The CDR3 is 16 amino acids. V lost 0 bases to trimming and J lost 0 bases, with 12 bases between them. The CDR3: CASSLGLREDQETQYF. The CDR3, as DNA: TGCGCCAGCAGCTTGGGACTGCGAGAAGACCAAGAGACCCAGTACTTC.

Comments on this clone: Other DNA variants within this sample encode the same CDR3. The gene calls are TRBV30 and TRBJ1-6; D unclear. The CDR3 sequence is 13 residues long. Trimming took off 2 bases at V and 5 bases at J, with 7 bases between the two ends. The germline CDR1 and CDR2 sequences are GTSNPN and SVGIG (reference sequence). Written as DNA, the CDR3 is TGTGCCTGGAGTTCCGGGGATAATTCACCCCTCCACTTT. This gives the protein CAWSSGDNSPLHF. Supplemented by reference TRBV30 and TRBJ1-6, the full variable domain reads SQTIHQWPATLVQPVGSPLSLECTVEGTSNPNLYWYRQAAGRGLQLLFYSVGIGQISSEVPQNLSASRPQDRQFILSSKKLLLSDSGFYLCAWSSGDNSPLHFGNGTRLTVT.

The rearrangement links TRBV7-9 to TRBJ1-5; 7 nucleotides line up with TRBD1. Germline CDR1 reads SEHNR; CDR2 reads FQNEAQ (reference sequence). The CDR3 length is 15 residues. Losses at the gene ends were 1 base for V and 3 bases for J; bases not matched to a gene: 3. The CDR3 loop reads CASSLVGQNNQPQHF. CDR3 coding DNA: TGTGCCAGCAGCTTAGTGGGACAGAACAATCAGCCCCAGCATTTT. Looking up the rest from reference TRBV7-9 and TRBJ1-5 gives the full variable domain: DTGVSQNPRHKITKRGQNVTFRCDPISEHNRLYWYRQTLGQGPEFLTYFQNEAQLEKSRLLSDRFSAERPKGSFSTLEIQRTEQGDSAMYLCASSLVGQNNQPQHFGDGTRLSIL.

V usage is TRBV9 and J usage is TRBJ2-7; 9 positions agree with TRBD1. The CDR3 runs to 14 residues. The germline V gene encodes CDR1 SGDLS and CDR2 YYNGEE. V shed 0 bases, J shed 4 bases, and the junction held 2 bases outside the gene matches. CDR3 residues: CASSVGQGGYEQYF. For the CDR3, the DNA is TGTGCCAGCAGCGTAGGACAGGGGGGTTACGAGCAGTACTTC.

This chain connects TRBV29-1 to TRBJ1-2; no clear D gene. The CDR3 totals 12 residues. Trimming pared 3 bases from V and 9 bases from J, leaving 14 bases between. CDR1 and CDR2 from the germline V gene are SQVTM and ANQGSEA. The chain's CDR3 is CSVDLGQLRYTF. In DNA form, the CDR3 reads TGCAGCGTTGACTTGGGTCAGCTGCGCTACACCTTC.

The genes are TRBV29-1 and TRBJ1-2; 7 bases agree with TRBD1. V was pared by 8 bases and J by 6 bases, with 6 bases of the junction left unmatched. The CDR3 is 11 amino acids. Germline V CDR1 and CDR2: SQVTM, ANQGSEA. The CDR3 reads CSTDTGDGYTF. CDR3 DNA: TGCAGCACGGACACAGGGGATGGCTACACCTTC.

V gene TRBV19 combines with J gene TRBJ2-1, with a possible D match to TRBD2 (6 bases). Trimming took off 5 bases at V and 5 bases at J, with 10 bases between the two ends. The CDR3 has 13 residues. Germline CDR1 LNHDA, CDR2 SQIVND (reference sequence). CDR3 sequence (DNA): TGTGCCAGTAGTCTTCTAGCGAACAATGAGCAGTTCTTC. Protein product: CASSLLANNEQFF. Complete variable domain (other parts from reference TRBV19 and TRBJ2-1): DGGITQSPKYLFRKEGQNVTLSCEQNLNHDAMYWYRQDPGQGLRLIYYSQIVNDFQKGDIAEGYSVSREKKESFPLTVTSAQKNPTAFYLCASSLLANNEQFFGPGTRLTVL.

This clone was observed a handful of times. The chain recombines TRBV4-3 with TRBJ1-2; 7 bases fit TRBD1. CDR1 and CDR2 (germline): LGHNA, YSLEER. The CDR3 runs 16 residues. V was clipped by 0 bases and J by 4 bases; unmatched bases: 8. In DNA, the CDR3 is TGCGCCAGCAGCCAAGACCCCGGGACAGCTACCTATGGCTACACCTTC. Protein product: CASSQDPGTATYGYTF.

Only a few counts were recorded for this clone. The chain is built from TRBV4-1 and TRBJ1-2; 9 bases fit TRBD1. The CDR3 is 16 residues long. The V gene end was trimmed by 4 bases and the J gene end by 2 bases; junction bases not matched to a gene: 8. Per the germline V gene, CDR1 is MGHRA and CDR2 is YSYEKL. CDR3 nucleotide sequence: TGCGCCAGCAGCCCAGAAGAGACAGGGGGAAACTATGGCTACACCTTC. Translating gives CASSPEETGGNYGYTF.

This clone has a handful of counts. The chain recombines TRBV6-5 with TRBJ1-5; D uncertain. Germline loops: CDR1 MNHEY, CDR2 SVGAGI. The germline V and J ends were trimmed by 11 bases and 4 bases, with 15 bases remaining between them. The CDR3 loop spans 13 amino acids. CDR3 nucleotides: TGTGCCTCCCGGACTGCACCAAATCAGCCCCAGCATTTT. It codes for CASRTAPNQPQHF.

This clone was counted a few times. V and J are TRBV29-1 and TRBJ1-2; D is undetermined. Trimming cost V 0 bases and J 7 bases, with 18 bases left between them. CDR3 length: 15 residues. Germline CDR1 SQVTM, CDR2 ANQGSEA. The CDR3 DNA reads TGCAGCGTTGAAGATCGTAACAGCCTGCGAGGTGGCTACACCTTC. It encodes CSVEDRNSLRGGYTF.

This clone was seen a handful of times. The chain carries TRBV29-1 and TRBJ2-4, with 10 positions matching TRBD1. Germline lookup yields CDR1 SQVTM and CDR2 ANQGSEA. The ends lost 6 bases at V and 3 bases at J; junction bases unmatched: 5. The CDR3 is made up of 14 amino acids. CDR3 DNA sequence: TGCAGCGTGAAGGACAGGGGGAACAAAAACATTCAGTACTTC. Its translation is CSVKDRGNKNIQYF.

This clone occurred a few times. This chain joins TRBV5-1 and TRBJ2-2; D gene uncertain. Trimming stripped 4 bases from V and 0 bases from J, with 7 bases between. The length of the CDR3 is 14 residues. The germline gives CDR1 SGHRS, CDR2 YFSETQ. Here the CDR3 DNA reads TGCGCCAGCAGCCCTACAGCGAACACCGGGGAGCTGTTTTTT. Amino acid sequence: CASSPTANTGELFF. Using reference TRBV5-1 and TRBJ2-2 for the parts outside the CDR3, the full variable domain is KAGVTQTPRYLIKTRGQQVTLSCSPISGHRSVSWYQQTPGQGLQFLFEYFSETQRNKGNFPGRFSGRQFSNSRSEMNVSTLELGDSALYLCASSPTANTGELFFGEGSRLTVL.

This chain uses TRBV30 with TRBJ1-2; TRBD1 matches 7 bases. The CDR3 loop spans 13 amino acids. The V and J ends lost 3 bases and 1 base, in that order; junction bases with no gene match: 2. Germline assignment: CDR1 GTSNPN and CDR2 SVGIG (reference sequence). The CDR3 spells CAWRTGNNYGYTF. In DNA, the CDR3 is TGTGCCTGGAGGACAGGGAATAACTATGGCTACACCTTC.

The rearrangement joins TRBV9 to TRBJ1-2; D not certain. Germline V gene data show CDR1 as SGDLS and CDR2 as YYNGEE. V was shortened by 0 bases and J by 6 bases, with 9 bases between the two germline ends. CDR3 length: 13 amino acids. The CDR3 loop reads CASSVVSGNGYTF. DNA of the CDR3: TGTGCCAGCAGCGTAGTTTCGGGGAATGGCTACACCTTC.

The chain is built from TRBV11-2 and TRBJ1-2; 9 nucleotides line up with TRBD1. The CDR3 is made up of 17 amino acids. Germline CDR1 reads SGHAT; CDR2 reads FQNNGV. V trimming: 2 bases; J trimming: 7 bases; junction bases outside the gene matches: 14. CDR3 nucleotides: TGTGCCAGCAGCTTAAGTCATGGTTACAGGGGGCTCGGTGGCTACACCTTC. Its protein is CASSLSHGYRGLGGYTF.

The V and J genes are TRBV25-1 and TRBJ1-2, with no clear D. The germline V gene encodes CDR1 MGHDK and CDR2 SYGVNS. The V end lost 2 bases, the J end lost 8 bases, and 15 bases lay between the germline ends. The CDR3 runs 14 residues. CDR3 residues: CASSEGMAARGYTF. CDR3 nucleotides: TGTGCCAGCAGTGAAGGGATGGCGGCGCGGGGCTACACCTTC.

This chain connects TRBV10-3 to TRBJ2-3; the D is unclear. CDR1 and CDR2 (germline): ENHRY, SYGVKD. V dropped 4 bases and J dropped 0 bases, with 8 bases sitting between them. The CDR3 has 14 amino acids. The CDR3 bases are TGTGCCATCAGTGGACTTGGGAGCACAGATACGCAGTATTTT. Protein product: CAISGLGSTDTQYF.

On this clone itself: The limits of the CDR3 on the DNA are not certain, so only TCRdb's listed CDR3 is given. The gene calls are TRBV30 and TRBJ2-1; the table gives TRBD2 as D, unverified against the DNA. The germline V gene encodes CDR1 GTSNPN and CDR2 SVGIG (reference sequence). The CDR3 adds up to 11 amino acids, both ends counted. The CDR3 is CAWASGITTFF.

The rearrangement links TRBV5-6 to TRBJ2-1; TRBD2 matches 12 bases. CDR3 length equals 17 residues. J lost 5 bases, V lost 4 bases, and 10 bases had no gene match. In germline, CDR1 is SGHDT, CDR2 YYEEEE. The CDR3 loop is CASSTRLAGDKNNEQFF. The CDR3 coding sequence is TGTGCCAGCAGCACCAGACTAGCGGGGGACAAGAACAATGAGCAGTTCTTC.

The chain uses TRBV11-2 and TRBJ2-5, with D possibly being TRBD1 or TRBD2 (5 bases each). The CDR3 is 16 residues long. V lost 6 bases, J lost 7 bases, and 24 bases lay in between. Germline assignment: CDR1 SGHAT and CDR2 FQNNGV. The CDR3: CASRFTRGRTNPTQYF. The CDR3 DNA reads TGTGCCAGCAGATTCACCCGGGGACGGACCAACCCGACCCAGTACTTC.

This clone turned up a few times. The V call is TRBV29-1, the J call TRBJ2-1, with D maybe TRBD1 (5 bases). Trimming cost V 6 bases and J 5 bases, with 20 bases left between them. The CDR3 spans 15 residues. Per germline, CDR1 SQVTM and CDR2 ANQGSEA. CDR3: CSVVKEMTANNEQFF. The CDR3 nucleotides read TGCAGCGTGGTGAAAGAGATGACAGCCAACAATGAGCAGTTCTTC.

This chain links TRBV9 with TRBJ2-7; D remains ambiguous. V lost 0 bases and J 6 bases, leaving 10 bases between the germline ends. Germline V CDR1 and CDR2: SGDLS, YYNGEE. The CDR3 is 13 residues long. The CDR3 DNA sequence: TGTGCCAGCAGCGTAGAGGCAGGACGCGAGCAGTACTTC. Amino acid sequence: CASSVEAGREQYF.